Here is one T cell receptor (beta chain) with its context. This record comes from a study of blood T cell repertoires in COVID-19. About the research overall: Donors in the United States, Italy and Spain gave samples during acute or convalescent COVID-19. T cells, B-cell-depleted T cells, or PBMCs provided the cDNA or gDNA that served as material.

Original data processing: Reference gene primers were amplified, and this amplification served to estimate nucleated cell counts. Produced via immunoSEQ multiplex PCR; TCRdb's table is partial and in-frame only. The V and J calls and the clone size are those of that table, but D and trimming were determined from the DNA. Of some 66,000 clones in the sample, approximately 80% were seen once. Germline CDR1 is KGHDR and CDR2 is SFDVKD. This CDR3 is 15 amino acids long. V lost 4 bases, J lost 4 bases, and 6 bases stayed unmatched. This TCR derives from a woman aged 80 or over with acute or convalescent COVID-19. The chain combines TRBV24-1 with TRBJ2-1, with 7 positions matching TRBD1. The sequenced material came from peripheral blood. The CDR3: CATSDHNRGYNEQFF. CDR3 coding DNA: TGTGCCACCAGTGACCACAACAGGGGATACAATGAGCAGTTCTTC.